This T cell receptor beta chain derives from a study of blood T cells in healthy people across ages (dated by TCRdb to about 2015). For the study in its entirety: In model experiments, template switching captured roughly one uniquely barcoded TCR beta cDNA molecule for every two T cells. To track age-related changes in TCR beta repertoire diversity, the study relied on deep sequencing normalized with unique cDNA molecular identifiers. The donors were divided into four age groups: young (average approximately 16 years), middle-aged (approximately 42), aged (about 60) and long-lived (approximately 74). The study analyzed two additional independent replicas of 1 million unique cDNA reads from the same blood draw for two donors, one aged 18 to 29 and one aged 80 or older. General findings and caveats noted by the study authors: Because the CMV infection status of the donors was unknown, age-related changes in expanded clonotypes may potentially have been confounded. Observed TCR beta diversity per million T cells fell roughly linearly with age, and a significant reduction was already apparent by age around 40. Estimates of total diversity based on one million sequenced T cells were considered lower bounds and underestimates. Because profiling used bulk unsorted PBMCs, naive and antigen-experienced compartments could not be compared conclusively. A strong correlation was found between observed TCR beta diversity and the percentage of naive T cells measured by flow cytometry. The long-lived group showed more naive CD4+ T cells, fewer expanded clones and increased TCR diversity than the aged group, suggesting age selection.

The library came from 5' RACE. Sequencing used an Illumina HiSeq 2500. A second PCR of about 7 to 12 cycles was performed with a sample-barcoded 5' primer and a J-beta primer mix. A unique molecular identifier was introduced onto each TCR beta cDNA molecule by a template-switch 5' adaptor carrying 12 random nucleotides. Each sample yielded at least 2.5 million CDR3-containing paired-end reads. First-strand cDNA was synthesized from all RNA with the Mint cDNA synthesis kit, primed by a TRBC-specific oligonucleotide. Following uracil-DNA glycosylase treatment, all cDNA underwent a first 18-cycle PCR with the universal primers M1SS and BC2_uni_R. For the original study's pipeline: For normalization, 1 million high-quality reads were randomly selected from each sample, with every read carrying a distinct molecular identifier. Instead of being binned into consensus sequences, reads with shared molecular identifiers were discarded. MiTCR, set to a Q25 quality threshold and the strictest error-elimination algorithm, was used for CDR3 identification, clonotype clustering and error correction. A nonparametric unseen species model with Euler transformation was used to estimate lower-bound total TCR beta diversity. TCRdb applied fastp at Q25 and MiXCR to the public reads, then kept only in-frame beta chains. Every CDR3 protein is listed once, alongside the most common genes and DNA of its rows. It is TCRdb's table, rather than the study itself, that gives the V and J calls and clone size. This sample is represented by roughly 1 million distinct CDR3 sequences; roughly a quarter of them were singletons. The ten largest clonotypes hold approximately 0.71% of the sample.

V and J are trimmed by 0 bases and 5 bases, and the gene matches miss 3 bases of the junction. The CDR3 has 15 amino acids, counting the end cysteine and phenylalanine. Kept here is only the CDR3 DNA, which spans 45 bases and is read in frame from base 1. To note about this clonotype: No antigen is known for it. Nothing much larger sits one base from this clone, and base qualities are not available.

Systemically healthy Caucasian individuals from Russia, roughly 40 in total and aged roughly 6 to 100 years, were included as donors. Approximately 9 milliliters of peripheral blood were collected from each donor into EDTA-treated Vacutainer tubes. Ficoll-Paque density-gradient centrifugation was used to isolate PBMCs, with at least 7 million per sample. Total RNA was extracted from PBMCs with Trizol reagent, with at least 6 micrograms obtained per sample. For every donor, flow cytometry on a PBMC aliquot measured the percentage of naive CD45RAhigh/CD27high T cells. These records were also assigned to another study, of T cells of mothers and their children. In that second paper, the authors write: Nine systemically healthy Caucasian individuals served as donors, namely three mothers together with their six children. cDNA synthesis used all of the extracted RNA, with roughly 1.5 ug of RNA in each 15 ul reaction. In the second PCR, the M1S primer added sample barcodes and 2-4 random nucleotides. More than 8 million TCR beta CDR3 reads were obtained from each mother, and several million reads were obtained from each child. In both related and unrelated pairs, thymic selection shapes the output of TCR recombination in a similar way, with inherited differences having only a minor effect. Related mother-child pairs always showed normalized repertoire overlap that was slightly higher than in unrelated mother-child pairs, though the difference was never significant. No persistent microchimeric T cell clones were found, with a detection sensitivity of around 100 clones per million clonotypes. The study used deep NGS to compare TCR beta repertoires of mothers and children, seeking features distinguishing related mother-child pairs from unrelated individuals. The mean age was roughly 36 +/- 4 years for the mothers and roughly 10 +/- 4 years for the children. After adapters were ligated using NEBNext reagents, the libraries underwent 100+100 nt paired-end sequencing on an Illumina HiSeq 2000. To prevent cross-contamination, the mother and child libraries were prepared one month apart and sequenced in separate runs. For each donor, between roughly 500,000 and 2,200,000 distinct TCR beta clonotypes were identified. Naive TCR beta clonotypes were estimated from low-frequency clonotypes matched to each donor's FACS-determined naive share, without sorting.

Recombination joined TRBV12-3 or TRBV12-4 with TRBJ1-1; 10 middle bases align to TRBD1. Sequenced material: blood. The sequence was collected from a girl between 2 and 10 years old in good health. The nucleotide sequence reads TGTGCCAGCAGTTTAGCCGGGACAGGGGATACTGAAGCTTTCTTT. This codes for CASSLAGTGDTEAFF.